The 20 T cell receptor beta chains below all came from one sample that was sequenced in a study of cytomegalovirus exposure and HLA in healthy donors. Primers included in the PCR were 60 Vbeta and 13 Jbeta primers. Using immunoSEQ multiplex PCR, the repertoire was profiled, and TCRdb retains in-frame clones only, with some absent. The data contain some 130,000 clones, 60% to 80% of them singletons. Sequenced material: PBMCs. These receptors came from a female donor in good health and CMV-seronegative.

This chain links TRBV7-2 with TRBJ2-7, with D possibly being TRBD2 (5 bases). Trimming stripped 5 bases from V and 9 bases from J, with 20 bases between. This CDR3 region has 14 residues. Germline V lookup: CDR1 SGHTA, CDR2 FQGNSA. CDR3 DNA sequence: TGTGCCAGCAGCCGCGACCAGGTTCGAAGCGGGCAGTACTTC. As protein: CASSRDQVRSGQYF.

This clone was seen once. V is TRBV28 and J is TRBJ1-3, with 10 bases lining up with TRBD1. The CDR3 has 13 residues. Germline CDR1 and CDR2: MDHEN and SYDVKM. After removal of 8 bases from V and 5 bases from J, the junction contained 3 bases not matched to a gene. The CDR3 DNA is TGTGCCAGCTTGACAGGGGGCAGAAACACCATATATTTT. Translated: CASLTGGRNTIYF.

The chain links TRBV5-1 to TRBJ1-1; D uncertain. The germline V gene has CDR1 SGHRS and CDR2 YFSETQ. Trimming cost V 4 bases and J 1 base, with 11 bases left between them. The CDR3 sequence is 14 residues long. The CDR3 DNA sequence: TGCGCCAGCAGCCTAGAGAATCCGAACACTGAAGCTTTCTTT. Its protein is CASSLENPNTEAFF.

The chain recombines TRBV6-6 with TRBJ1-2; TRBD1 aligns across 7 bases. The ends lost 0 bases at V and 6 bases at J; junction bases unmatched: 10. CDR1 MNHNY and CDR2 SVGAGI come from the germline V gene (reference sequence). This CDR3 spans 16 amino acids. This chain's CDR3 is CASSYSNKRTGDGYTF. The CDR3 coding sequence is TGTGCCAGCAGTTACTCGAATAAAAGAACAGGGGATGGCTACACCTTC.

This chain connects TRBV29-1 to TRBJ1-1; D is unclear. The length of the CDR3 is 13 residues. Germline lookup yields CDR1 SQVTM and CDR2 ANQGSEA. The ends were cut back, 6 bases at V and 4 bases at J, with 15 bases in the middle. This CDR3 reads CSVGRETGTEAFF. The CDR3 region has the DNA TGCAGCGTAGGGAGAGAGACTGGCACTGAAGCTTTCTTT.

The chain couples TRBV19 to TRBJ2-1; 8 bases are shared with TRBD2. CDR1 and CDR2 (germline): LNHDA, SQIVND (reference sequence). This CDR3 has 13 residues. V trimming: 5 bases; J trimming: 10 bases; junction bases outside the gene matches: 7. The CDR3 DNA follows: TGTGCCAGTAGTCTGCGGGGGGCAAGCGAGCAGTTCTTC. Amino acids: CASSLRGASEQFF.

The V gene is TRBV21-1, the J gene TRBJ2-7; the table gives TRBD1 as D, unverified against the DNA. TRBV21-1 is described as a pseudogene. This CDR3 contains 16 residues. The CDR3 nucleotides are TGTGCCAGCAGCAAAGCGACGGACAGGGCTAACTACGAGCAGTACTTC. Amino acid sequence: CASSKATDRANYEQYF.

The chain links TRBV18 to TRBJ2-7; unclear D gene. Per germline, CDR1 KGHSH and CDR2 LQKENI. The V end was cut by 6 bases, the J end by 3 bases, with 15 bases between. The length of the CDR3 is 14 residues. The CDR3 coding sequence is TGTGCCAGCTCCTTGGTACCAGTGTACTACGAGCAGTACTTC. This encodes CASSLVPVYYEQYF.

The rearrangement joins TRBV11-3 to TRBJ2-1, with unresolved D. The germline V gene encodes CDR1 SGHNT and CDR2 YENEEA. This CDR3 region has 13 residues. The V end was cut by 1 base, the J end by 5 bases, with 6 bases between. CDR3 nucleotide sequence: TGTGCCAGCAGCTTAGGGCGGAACAATGAGCAGTTCTTC. Amino acids: CASSLGRNNEQFF.

V gene TRBV27 combines with J gene TRBJ2-3; TRBD2 matches at 9 bases. The germline CDR1 and CDR2 sequences are MNHEY and SMNVEV (reference sequence). This CDR3 comprises 18 residues. J was trimmed by 1 base and V by 0 bases; bases with no gene match: 8. CDR3 amino acids: CASSLSLAGSHGTDTQYF. In DNA form, the CDR3 reads TGTGCCAGCAGTTTATCTCTAGCGGGAAGCCACGGCACAGATACGCAGTATTTT.

The rearrangement joins TRBV10-1 to TRBJ2-1; D is unclear. The CDR3 runs to 16 residues. V was trimmed by 7 bases and J by 6 bases, leaving 22 bases between them. CDR1 and CDR2 from the germline V gene are WNHNN and SYGVQD (reference sequence). This chain's CDR3 is CASIPNETPRPNEQFF. Here the CDR3 DNA reads TGCGCCAGCATCCCGAACGAGACTCCTCGTCCCAATGAGCAGTTCTTC.

Only one count was recorded for this clone. The gene calls are TRBV7-2 and TRBJ2-1; a weak D match, TRBD2 (6 bases). CDR1 and CDR2 from the germline V gene are SGHTA and FQGNSA. The V gene lost 3 bases and the J gene lost 8 bases, with 8 bases spanning the gap. The CDR3 runs 12 residues. The CDR3 DNA is TGTGCCAGCAGCTTTGGGGGGTATGAGCAGTTCTTC. Protein product: CASSFGGYEQFF.

The chain joins TRBV30 to TRBJ1-4; D perhaps matches TRBD1 (6 bases). This CDR3 contains 19 residues. Trimming left V 0 bases short and J 4 bases short, with 24 bases between. The V gene's germline CDR1 is GTSNPN and CDR2 SVGIG (reference sequence). CDR3 protein: CAWSVPAYSQGWDNEKLFF. Here the CDR3 DNA reads TGTGCCTGGAGTGTACCGGCCTATAGTCAGGGGTGGGATAATGAAAAACTGTTTTTT.

The V call is TRBV6-5, the J call TRBJ1-2; 7 bases map to TRBD1. This CDR3 region has 13 residues. V shed 6 bases, J shed 5 bases, and the junction held 6 bases outside the gene matches. Germline CDR1 and CDR2: MNHEY and SVGAGI. CDR3 nucleotides: TGTGCCAGCAGCCACGACAGGGATTATGGCTACACCTTC. It specifies CASSHDRDYGYTF.

The chain employs TRBV9 and TRBJ1-3; 8 nucleotides match TRBD1. The ends lost 4 bases at V and 2 bases at J; junction bases unmatched: 5. The CDR3 is 15 residues long. Germline CDR1 is SGDLS and CDR2 is YYNGEE. CDR3 sequence: CASSSRTGTGNTIYF. CDR3 nucleotides: TGTGCCAGCAGCTCCCGGACAGGGACTGGAAACACCATATATTTT.

The CDR3 here is CASSLVPSSGSRADTQYF. Written as DNA, the CDR3 is TGTGCCAGCAGTTTAGTTCCCAGTAGCGGGAGCCGGGCCGATACGCAGTATTTT. The chain links TRBV28 to TRBJ2-3; TRBD2 aligns across 9 bases. V gave up 2 bases and J gave up 6 bases; unmatched junction bases: 15. The CDR3 is made up of 18 amino acids. In germline, CDR1 is MDHEN, CDR2 SYDVKM. The full variable domain, in which reference TRBV28 and TRBJ2-3 provide the parts outside the CDR3, is DVKVTQSSRYLVKRTGEKVFLECVQDMDHENMFWYRQDPGLGLRLIYFSYDVKMKEKGDIPEGYSVSREKKERFSLILESASTNQTSMYLCASSLVPSSGSRADTQYFGPGTRLTVL.

CDR3 nucleotide sequence: TGTGCCAGCAGCCCACGGGACAGGGGAGGTGTGAACACTGAAGCTTTCTTT. This sequence encodes CASSPRDRGGVNTEAFF. The chain combines TRBV5-6 with TRBJ1-1, with 10 bases lining up with TRBD1. CDR1 and CDR2 from the germline V gene are SGHDT and YYEEEE. The CDR3 extends over 17 amino acids. Germline trimming cut 4 bases from V and 0 bases from J; bases unmatched to any gene: 9.

This clone was seen a handful of times. The V call is TRBV5-3, the J call TRBJ2-5; weak D call: TRBD1 (5 bases). TRBV5-3 is sorted into the ORF group, with uncertain function. This CDR3 has 12 residues. The germline V and J ends were trimmed by 7 bases and 4 bases, with 11 bases remaining between them. The CDR3 loop reads CARDRGGETQYF. The CDR3, as DNA: TGTGCCAGAGACAGAGGTGGAGAGACCCAGTACTTC.

CDR3 in amino acids: CASSLEGQETQYF. The CDR3 nucleotides read TGTGCCAGCAGCTTAGAGGGGCAAGAGACCCAGTACTTC. The chain has TRBV7-6 and TRBJ2-5, with D possibly being TRBD1 (5 bases). With 1 base removed from V and 2 bases from J, the gap between germline ends came to 5 bases. There are 13 residues in the CDR3. Per the germline V gene, CDR1 is SGHVS and CDR2 is FNYEAQ.

Details on this clone: The sample holds other DNA sequences that translate to the same CDR3. This chain links TRBV7-9 with TRBJ2-5, with 8 bases fitting TRBD2. The CDR3 contains 13 residues. The V segment lost 5 bases and the J segment 5 bases; nucleotides outside the gene matches: 4. Germline V gives CDR1 SEHNR, CDR2 FQNEAQ (reference sequence). DNA of the CDR3: TGTGCCAGCAGCCGAACGGGGGGGGAGACCCAGTACTTC. Translating it yields CASSRTGGETQYF.